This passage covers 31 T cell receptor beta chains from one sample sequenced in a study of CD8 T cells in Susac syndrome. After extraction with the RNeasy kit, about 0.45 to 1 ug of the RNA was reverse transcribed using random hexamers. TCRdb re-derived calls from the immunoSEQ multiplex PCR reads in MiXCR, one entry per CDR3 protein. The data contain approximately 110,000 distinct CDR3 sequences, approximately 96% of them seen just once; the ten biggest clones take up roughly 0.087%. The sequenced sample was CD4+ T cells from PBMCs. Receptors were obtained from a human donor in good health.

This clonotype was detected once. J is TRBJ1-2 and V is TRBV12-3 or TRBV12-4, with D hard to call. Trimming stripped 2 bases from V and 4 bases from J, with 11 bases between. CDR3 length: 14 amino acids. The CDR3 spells CASSLNGPPYGYTF. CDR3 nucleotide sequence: TGTGCCAGCAGTTTAAATGGCCCTCCCTATGGCTACACCTTC.

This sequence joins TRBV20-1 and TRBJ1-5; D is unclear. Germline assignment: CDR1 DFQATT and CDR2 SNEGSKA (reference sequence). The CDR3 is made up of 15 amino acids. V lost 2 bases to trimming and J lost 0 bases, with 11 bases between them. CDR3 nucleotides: TGCAGTGCTAGATATTCAGGATATAGCAATCAGCCCCAGCATTTT. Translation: CSARYSGYSNQPQHF.

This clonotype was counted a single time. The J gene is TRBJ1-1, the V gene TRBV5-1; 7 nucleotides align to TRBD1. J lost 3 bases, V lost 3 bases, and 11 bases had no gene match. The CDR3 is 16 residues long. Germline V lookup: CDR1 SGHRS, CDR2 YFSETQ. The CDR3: CASSWRGGGLDTEAFF. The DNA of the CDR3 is TGCGCCAGCAGCTGGAGAGGAGGGGGCTTAGACACTGAAGCTTTCTTT.

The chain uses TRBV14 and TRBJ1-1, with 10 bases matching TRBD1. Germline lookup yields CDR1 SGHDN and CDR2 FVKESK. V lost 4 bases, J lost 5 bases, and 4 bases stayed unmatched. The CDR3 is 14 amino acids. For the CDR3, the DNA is TGTGCCAGCAGCCCCGGGACAGGGGTGACTGAAGCTTTCTTT. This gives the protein CASSPGTGVTEAFF.

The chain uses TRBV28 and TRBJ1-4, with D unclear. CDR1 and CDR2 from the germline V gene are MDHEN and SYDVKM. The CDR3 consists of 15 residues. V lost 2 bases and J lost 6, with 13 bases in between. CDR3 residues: CASSLIGEKDEKLFF. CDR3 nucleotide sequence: TGTGCCAGCAGTTTAATCGGGGAAAAGGATGAAAAACTGTTTTTT. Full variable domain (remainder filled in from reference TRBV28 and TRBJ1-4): DVKVTQSSRYLVKRTGEKVFLECVQDMDHENMFWYRQDPGLGLRLIYFSYDVKMKEKGDIPEGYSVSREKKERFSLILESASTNQTSMYLCASSLIGEKDEKLFFGSGTQLSVL.

CDR3 in DNA: TGCAGTGCTGGGGACAGGGTTAGCGAGCAGTACTTC. Translating gives CSAGDRVSEQYF. The chain has TRBV20-1 and TRBJ2-7; TRBD1 aligns across 9 bases. CDR3 length equals 12 residues. CDR1 and CDR2 (germline): DFQATT, SNEGSKA (reference sequence). V shed 5 bases and J 6 bases; nucleotides not matched to a gene: 5.

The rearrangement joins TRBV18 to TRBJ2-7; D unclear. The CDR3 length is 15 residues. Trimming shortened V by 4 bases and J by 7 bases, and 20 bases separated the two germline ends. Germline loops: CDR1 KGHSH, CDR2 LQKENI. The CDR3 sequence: CASSLPGTTTTEQYF. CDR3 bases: TGTGCCAGCTCACTGCCAGGAACAACTACGACGGAGCAGTACTTC.

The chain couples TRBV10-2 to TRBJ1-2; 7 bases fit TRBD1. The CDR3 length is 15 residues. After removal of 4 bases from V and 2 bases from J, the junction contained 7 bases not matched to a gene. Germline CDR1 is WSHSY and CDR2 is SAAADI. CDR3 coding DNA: TGCGCCAGCAGTGCCGCCGAGACAGGGAACTATGGCTACACCTTC. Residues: CASSAAETGNYGYTF.

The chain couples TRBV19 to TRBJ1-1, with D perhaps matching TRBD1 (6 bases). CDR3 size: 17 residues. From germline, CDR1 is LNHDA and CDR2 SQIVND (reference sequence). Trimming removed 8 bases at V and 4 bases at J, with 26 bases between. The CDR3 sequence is CASLGLTGTRSATEAFF. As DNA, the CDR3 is TGTGCCAGTCTAGGGCTTACAGGGACTAGGAGCGCCACTGAAGCTTTCTTT.

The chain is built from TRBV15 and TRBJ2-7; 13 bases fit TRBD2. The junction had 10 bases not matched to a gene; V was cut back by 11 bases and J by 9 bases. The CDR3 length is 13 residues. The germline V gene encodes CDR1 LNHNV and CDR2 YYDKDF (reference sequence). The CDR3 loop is CASGLAGEDGQYF. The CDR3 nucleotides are TGTGCCTCCGGACTAGCGGGAGAGGATGGGCAGTACTTC.

The CDR3 sequence: CSGSTSGRVNTGELFF. Here the CDR3 DNA reads TGCAGCGGCTCGACTAGCGGGAGAGTGAACACCGGGGAGCTGTTTTTT. This rearrangement joins TRBV29-1 to TRBJ2-2; 12 bases are a match to TRBD2. V shed 7 bases, J shed 1 base, and the junction held 7 bases outside the gene matches. Germline CDR1 is SQVTM and CDR2 is ANQGSEA. This CDR3 is 16 amino acids long.

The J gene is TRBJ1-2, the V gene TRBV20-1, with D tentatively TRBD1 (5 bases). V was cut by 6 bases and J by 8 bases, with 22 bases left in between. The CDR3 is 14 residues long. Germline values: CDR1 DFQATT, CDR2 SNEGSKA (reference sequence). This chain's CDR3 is CSARKSGTDSGYTF. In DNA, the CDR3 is TGCAGTGCCAGGAAGTCCGGGACGGACTCCGGCTACACCTTC.

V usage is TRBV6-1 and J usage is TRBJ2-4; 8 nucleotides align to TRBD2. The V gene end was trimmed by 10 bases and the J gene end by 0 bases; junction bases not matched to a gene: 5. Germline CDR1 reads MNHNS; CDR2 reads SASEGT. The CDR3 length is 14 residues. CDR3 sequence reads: CATGGAIAKNIQYF. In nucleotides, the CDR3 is TGTGCCACCGGGGGGGCGATAGCCAAAAACATTCAGTACTTC.

CDR3 sequence: CASSPGGGPYEQYF. The CDR3 DNA reads TGCGCCAGCAGCCCCGGGGGAGGGCCCTACGAGCAGTACTTC. The chain carries TRBV5-1 and TRBJ2-7; TRBD2 matches at 7 bases. The CDR3 loop spans 14 amino acids. The germline gives CDR1 SGHRS, CDR2 YFSETQ. J gave up 2 bases and V 4 bases, and 6 bases lay outside the gene matches.

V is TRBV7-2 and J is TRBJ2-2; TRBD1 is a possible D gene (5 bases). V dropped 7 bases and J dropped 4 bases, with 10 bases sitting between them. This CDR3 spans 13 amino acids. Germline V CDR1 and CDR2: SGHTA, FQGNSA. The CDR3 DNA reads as TGTGCCAGCACTAAGGGGCCCACCGGGGAGCTGTTTTTT. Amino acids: CASTKGPTGELFF.

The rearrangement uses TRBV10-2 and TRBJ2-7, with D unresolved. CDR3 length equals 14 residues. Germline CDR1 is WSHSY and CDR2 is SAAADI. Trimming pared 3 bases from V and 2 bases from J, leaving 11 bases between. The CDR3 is CASSDPKRTYEQYF. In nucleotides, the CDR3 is TGCGCCAGCAGTGACCCCAAGCGTACCTACGAGCAGTACTTC.

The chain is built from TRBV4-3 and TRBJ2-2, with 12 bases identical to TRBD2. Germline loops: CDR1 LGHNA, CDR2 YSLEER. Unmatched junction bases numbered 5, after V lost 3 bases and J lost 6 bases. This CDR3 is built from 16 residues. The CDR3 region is CASSQTPSGRAGELFF. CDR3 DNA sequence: TGCGCCAGCAGCCAGACTCCTAGCGGGAGGGCCGGGGAGCTGTTTTTT.

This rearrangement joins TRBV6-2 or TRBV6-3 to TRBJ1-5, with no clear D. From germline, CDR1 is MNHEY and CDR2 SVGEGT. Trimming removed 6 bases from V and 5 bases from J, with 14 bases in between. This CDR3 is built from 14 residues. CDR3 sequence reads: CASSLDRSYQPQHF. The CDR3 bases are TGTGCCAGCAGCCTAGACCGCTCCTATCAGCCCCAGCATTTT.

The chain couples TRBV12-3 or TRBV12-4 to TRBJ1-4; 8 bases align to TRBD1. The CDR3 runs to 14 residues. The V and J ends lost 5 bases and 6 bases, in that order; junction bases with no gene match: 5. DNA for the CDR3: TGTGCCAGCAGTATCGGACAGGGTTATGAAAAACTGTTTTTT. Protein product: CASSIGQGYEKLFF.

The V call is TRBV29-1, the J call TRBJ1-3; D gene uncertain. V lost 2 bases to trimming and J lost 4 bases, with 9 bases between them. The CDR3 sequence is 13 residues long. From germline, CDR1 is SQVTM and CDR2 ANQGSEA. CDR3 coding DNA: TGCAGCGTTGAACCCGGGTTAGGAAACACCATATATTTT. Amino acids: CSVEPGLGNTIYF. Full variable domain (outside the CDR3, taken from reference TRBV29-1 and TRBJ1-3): SAVISQKPSRDICQRGTSLTIQCQVDSQVTMMFWYRQQPGQSLTLIATANQGSEATYESGFVIDKFPISRPNLTFSTLTVSNMSPEDSSIYLCSVEPGLGNTIYFGEGSWLTVV.

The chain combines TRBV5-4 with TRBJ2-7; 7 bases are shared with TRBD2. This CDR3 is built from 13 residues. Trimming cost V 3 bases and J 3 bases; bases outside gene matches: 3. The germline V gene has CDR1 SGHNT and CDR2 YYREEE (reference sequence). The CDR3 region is CASSSGTIYEQYF. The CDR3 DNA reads TGTGCCAGCAGCTCCGGGACTATCTACGAGCAGTACTTC.

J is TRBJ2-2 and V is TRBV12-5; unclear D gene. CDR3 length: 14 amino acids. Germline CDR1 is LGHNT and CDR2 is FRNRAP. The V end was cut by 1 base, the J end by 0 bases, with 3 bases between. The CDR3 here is CASGLAANTGELFF. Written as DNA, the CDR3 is TGTGCTAGTGGTTTGGCGGCGAACACCGGGGAGCTGTTTTTT.

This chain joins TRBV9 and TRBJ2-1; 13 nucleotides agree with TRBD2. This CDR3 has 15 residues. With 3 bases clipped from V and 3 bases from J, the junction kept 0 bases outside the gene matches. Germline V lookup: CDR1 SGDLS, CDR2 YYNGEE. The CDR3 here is CASSGLAGGYNEQFF. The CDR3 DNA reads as TGTGCCAGCAGCGGACTAGCGGGAGGCTACAATGAGCAGTTCTTC.

The CDR3 DNA reads as TGTGCCAGCAGTGGTAGTAGCCGTATTCCTTACGAGCAGTACTTC. Its protein product is CASSGSSRIPYEQYF. The V gene is TRBV6-6, the J gene TRBJ2-7; D is unclear. Trimming removed 5 bases from V and 4 bases from J, with 18 bases in between. Germline V gene data show CDR1 as MNHNY and CDR2 as SVGAGI (reference sequence). The CDR3 extends over 15 amino acids.

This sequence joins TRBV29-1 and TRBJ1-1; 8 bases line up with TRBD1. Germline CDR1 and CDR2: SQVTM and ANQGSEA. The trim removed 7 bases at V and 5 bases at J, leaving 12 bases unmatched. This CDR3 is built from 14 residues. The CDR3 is CSADLGQGGTEAFF. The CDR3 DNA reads TGCAGCGCCGATCTTGGACAGGGAGGGACTGAAGCTTTCTTT.

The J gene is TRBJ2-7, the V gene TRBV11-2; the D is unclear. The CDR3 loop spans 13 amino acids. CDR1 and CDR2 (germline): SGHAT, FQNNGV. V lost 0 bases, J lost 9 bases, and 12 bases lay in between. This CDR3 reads CASSLDRRYRQYF. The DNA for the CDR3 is TGTGCCAGCAGCTTAGACAGGCGGTACAGGCAGTACTTC.

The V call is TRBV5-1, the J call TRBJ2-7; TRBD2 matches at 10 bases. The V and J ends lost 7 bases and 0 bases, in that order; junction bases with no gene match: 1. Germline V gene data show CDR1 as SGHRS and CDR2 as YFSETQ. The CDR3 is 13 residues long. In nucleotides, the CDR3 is TGCGCCAGCGCTAGCGGGAGCTCCTACGAGCAGTACTTC. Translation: CASASGSSYEQYF.

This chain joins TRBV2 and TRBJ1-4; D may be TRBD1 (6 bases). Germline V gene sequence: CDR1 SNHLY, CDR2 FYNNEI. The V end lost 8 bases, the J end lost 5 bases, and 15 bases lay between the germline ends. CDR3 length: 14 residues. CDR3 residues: CASLQTGVNEKLFF. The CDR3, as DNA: TGTGCCAGCCTACAGACAGGCGTAAATGAAAAACTGTTTTTT.

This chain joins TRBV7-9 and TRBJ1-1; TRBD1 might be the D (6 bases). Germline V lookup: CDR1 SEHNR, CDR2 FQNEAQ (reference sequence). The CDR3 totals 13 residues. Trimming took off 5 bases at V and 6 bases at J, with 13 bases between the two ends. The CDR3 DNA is TGTGCCAGCAGCGTCACAGGGTCGGCTGAAGCTTTCTTT. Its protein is CASSVTGSAEAFF.

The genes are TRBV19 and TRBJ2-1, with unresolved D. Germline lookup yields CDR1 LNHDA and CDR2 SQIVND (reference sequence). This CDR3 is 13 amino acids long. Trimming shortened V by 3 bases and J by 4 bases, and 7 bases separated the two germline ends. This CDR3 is CASSMGIYNEQFF. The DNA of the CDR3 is TGTGCCAGTAGTATGGGCATATACAATGAGCAGTTCTTC.

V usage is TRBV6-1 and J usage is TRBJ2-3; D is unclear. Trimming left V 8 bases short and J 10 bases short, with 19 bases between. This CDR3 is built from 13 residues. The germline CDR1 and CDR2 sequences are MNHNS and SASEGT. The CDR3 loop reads CASSIDHRSAQYF. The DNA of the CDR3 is TGTGCCAGCTCAATCGACCACCGCTCGGCGCAGTATTTT.